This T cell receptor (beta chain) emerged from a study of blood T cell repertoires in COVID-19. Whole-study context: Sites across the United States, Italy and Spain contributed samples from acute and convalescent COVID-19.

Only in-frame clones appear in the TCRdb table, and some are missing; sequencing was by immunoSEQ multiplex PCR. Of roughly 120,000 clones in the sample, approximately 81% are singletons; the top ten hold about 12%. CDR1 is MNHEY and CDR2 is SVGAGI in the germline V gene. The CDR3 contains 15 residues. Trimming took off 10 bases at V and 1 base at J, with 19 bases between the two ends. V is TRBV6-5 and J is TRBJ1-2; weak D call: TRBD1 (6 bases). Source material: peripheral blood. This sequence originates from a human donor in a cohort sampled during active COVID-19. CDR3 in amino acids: CATQRSPDSNYGYTF. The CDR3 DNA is TGTGCCACCCAAAGATCTCCGGACAGTAACTATGGCTACACCTTC.